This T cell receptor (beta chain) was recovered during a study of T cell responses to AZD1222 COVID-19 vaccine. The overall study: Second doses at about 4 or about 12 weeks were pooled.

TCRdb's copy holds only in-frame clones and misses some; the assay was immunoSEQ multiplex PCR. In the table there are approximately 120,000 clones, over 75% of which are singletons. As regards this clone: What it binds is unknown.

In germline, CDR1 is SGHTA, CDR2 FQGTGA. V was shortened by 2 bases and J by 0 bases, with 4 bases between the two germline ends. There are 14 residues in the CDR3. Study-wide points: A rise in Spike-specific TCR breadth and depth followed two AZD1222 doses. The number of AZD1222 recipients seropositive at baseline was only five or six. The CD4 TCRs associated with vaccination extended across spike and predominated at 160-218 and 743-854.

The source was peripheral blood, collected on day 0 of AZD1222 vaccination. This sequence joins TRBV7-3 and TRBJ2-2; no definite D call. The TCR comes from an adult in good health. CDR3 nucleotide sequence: TGTGCCAGCAGCTTATTGGCGAACACCGGGGAGCTGTTTTTT. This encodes CASSLLANTGELFF.